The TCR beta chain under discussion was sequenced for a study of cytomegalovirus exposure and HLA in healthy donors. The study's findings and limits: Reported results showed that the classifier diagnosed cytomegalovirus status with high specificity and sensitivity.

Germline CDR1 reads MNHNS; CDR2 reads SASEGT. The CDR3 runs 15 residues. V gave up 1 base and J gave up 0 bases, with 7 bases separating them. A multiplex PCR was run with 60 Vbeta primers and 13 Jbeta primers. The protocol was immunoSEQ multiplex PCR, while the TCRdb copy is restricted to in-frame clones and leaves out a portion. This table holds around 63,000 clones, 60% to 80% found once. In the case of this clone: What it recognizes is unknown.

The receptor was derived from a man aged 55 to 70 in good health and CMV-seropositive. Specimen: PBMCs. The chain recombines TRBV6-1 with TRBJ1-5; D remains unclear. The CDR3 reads CASSEGHHSNQPQHF. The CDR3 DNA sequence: TGTGCCAGCAGTGAAGGACACCATAGCAATCAGCCCCAGCATTTT.